These T cell receptor beta chains were read from a single sample in a study of regulatory T cells in long-lasting Graves disease. TCRdb recomputed calls from the multiplex PCR reads with MiXCR, one row per CDR3 protein. In the table there are roughly 420,000 distinct CDR3 sequences, approximately 16% of which are singletons. Separately, the same data were catalogued under a study of T cells in Graves' hyperthyroidism and ophthalmopathy.

Material: peripheral blood mononuclear cells (PBMCs), obtained at new diagnosis, from a patient treated with antithyroid drugs. These receptors were obtained from a woman between 18 and 29 years old with Graves disease. CDR3s include the opening cysteine and the closing phenylalanine or tryptophan. A D gene is named only where the DNA matches it firmly. Size is omitted from some rows. Given values are once, few, many or a class for expanded clones.

d_gene,j_gene,v_gene,abundance,CDR3nt,CDR3aa
NA,TRBJ2-3,TRBV6-1,few,TGTGCCAGCAGGGCCAGCCTCACAGATACGCAGTATTTT,CASRASLTDTQYF
NA,TRBJ2-3,TRBV7-2,NA,TGTGCCAGCAGCCGGTCAGGAGCCCCACACACAGATACGCAGTATTTT,CASSRSGAPHTDTQYF
NA,TRBJ2-5,TRBV4-3,NA,TGCGCCAGCAGCCAAGATCGATGGGAGACCCAGTACTTC,CASSQDRWETQYF
NA,TRBJ2-5,TRBV28,NA,TGTGCCAGCACCGTCCCCGGGAGTCAGACCCAGTACTTC,CASTVPGSQTQYF
NA,TRBJ2-7,TRBV6-1,many,TGTGCCAGCAGTGTCGACAGAGCCTTTAGCGAGCAGTACTTC,CASSVDRAFSEQYF
NA,TRBJ2-1,TRBV30,many,TGTGCCTGGAGAAAACGGGAACGCTCCTACAATGAGCAGTTCTTC,CAWRKRERSYNEQFF
TRBD1,TRBJ2-5,TRBV20-1,many,TGCAGTGGCCCCCGGACAGGGGAAGAGACCCAGTACTTC,CSGPRTGEETQYF
NA,TRBJ1-6,TRBV6-1,few,TGTGCCAGCAGTGTTACAAAGGGAGGGAATTCACCCCTCCACTTT,CASSVTKGGNSPLHF
NA,TRBJ1-1,TRBV18,many,TGTGCCAGCTCACCATTGGGGCCCTCCGGGTTGAACACTGAAGCTTTCTTT,CASSPLGPSGLNTEAFF
TRBD2,TRBJ2-5,TRBV28,few,TGTGCCAGCAGTTTTTCTAGCGGGAGTTTGGAGACCCAGTACTTC,CASSFSSGSLETQYF
TRBD1,TRBJ1-2,TRBV6-5,many,TGTGCCAGCAGTTACGACAGGGAAACATATGGCTACACCTTC,CASSYDRETYGYTF
TRBD2,TRBJ2-5,TRBV28,many,TGTGCCAGCAGTTTATACTCGGGAGGGCCGGAAGAGACCCAGTACTTC,CASSLYSGGPEETQYF
TRBD1,TRBJ2-3,TRBV29-1,many,TGCAGCTCGACAGGGGGCGTCGGGACAGATACGCAGTATTTT,CSSTGGVGTDTQYF
TRBD1,TRBJ2-5,TRBV28,many,TGTGCCAGCATTGGACAGGGTAGAGAGACCCAGTACTTC,CASIGQGRETQYF
NA,TRBJ2-5,TRBV29-1,NA,TGCAGCGTGGGGGGCCGGAGCCCTCAAGAGACCCAGTACTTC,CSVGGRSPQETQYF